A single TCR beta chain is shown here with its context. The antigen remains unidentified. The data derive from a study of blood T cells in healthy people across ages. PCR was performed a second time for about 7 to 12 cycles using a sample-barcoded 5' primer and a J-beta primer mix. Each cDNA molecule carried a tag from a template-switch adaptor that contained 12 random nucleotides. TCRdb re-called the 5' RACE reads through MiXCR, storing one row per CDR3 protein. The top ten clones hold 2% to 2.5% of a sample with roughly 2 million distinct CDR3 sequences, less than 50% of them seen once. A minimum of 5 micrograms of total RNA was extracted per sample. Study results and limitations: Higher diversity and more naive CD4+ cells were features of long-lived donors, compared to aged donors. A strong correlation was seen between TCR beta diversity and naive T cell percentage.

This receptor was obtained from a middle-aged woman in good health. The specimen sequenced was blood.

CDR3 residues: CAIARAGSPGEQYF. CDR3 sequence (DNA): TGTGCCATCGCGAGAGCAGGGTCTCCTGGCGAGCAGTACTTC. The J gene is TRBJ2-7, the V gene TRBV5-5, with TRBD1 as a possible D gene (5 bases). The germline V gene has CDR1 SGHKS and CDR2 YYEKEE (reference sequence). This CDR3 has 14 residues. The V end was cut by 9 bases, the J end by 6 bases, with 22 bases between.